Listed below are T cell receptor beta chains from one sample, sequenced in a study of blood T cell repertoires in COVID-19. Clones were sequenced by immunoSEQ multiplex PCR, and TCRdb holds only the in-frame ones, with some missing. The sample holds about 68,000 clones; about 83% are singletons and the top ten take approximately 20%. Input material: peripheral blood. The origin of the receptors is a human donor in a cohort sampled during active COVID-19. CDR3s include the opening cysteine and the closing phenylalanine or tryptophan. A D gene is named only where the DNA matches it firmly. Clone size is shown for a subset of rows, as once, few, many or a class of expanded clone.

d_gene: TRBD2
abundance: NA
v_gene: TRBV9
j_gene: TRBJ2-1
CDR3aa: CASSAPRGGQGNEQFF
CDR3nt: TGTGCCAGCAGCGCACCCCGCGGGGGGCAGGGCAATGAGCAGTTCTTC

d_gene: TRBD2
abundance: NA
v_gene: TRBV7-2
j_gene: TRBJ2-7
CDR3aa: CASSPRRGGAEQYF
CDR3nt: TGTGCCAGCAGCCCAAGGCGCGGGGGGGCCGAGCAGTACTTC

d_gene: NA
abundance: NA
v_gene: TRBV4-2
j_gene: TRBJ1-5
CDR3aa: CASSQRQAINQPQHF
CDR3nt: TGTGCCAGCAGCCAACGACAGGCGATCAATCAGCCCCAGCATTTT

d_gene: TRBD1
abundance: NA
v_gene: TRBV29-1
j_gene: TRBJ1-3
CDR3aa: CSVGSGGSGNTIYF
CDR3nt: TGCAGCGTTGGCTCAGGGGGCTCTGGAAACACCATATATTTT

d_gene: TRBD1
abundance: NA
v_gene: TRBV6-2/TRBV6-3
j_gene: TRBJ1-2
CDR3aa: CASSSVRDSSYGYTF
CDR3nt: TGTGCCAGCAGCTCAGTAAGGGACAGCAGCTATGGCTACACCTTC

d_gene: TRBD1
abundance: NA
v_gene: TRBV6-2/TRBV6-3
j_gene: TRBJ1-6
CDR3aa: CASRPRQGGDSPLHF
CDR3nt: TGTGCCAGCAGACCTCGACAGGGGGGAGATTCACCCCTCCACTTT

d_gene: NA
abundance: NA
v_gene: TRBV18
j_gene: TRBJ2-5
CDR3aa: CASSSQAQETQYF
CDR3nt: TGTGCCAGCTCATCTCAGGCGCAAGAGACCCAGTACTTC

d_gene: TRBD1
abundance: NA
v_gene: TRBV7-2
j_gene: TRBJ2-7
CDR3aa: CASSTGTGGIYEQYF
CDR3nt: TGTGCCAGCAGCACCGGGACAGGGGGTATCTACGAGCAGTACTTC

d_gene: NA
abundance: NA
v_gene: TRBV19
j_gene: TRBJ2-6
CDR3aa: CASSFSGANVLTF
CDR3nt: TGTGCCAGTAGCTTCTCTGGGGCCAACGTCCTGACTTTC

d_gene: NA
abundance: NA
v_gene: TRBV28
j_gene: TRBJ2-7
CDR3aa: CASSSPEGRGSRGSYEQYF
CDR3nt: TGTGCCAGCAGTTCCCCGGAGGGGAGGGGGTCCAGGGGATCCTACGAGCAGTACTTC

d_gene: TRBD2
abundance: NA
v_gene: TRBV5-1
j_gene: TRBJ2-5
CDR3aa: CASSSGTDGVLVQYF
CDR3nt: TGCGCCAGCAGCAGCGGGACGGACGGTGTTTTGGTCCAGTACTTC

d_gene: TRBD1
abundance: NA
v_gene: TRBV19
j_gene: TRBJ2-2
CDR3aa: CASRGGQGIDTGELFF
CDR3nt: TGTGCCAGTAGGGGGGGACAGGGGATCGACACCGGGGAGCTGTTTTTT

d_gene: NA
abundance: NA
v_gene: TRBV7-2
j_gene: TRBJ1-1
CDR3aa: CASSSQMNTEAFF
CDR3nt: TGTGCCAGCAGCTCTCAGATGAACACTGAAGCTTTCTTT

d_gene: TRBD1
abundance: NA
v_gene: TRBV19
j_gene: TRBJ2-2
CDR3aa: CASNTGGNTGELFF
CDR3nt: TGTGCCAGTAATACAGGGGGGAACACCGGGGAGCTGTTTTTT

d_gene: NA
abundance: once
v_gene: TRBV12-2
j_gene: TRBJ2-7
CDR3aa: CASLKTSGSYEQYF
CDR3nt: TGTGCAAGTCTCAAGACTAGCGGGAGTTACGAGCAGTACTTC

d_gene: NA
abundance: NA
v_gene: TRBV12-3/TRBV12-4
j_gene: TRBJ2-7
CDR3aa: CASSYRVGEQYF
CDR3nt: TGTGCCAGCAGCTACCGGGTGGGTGAGCAGTACTTC

d_gene: NA
abundance: NA
v_gene: TRBV11-2
j_gene: TRBJ2-6
CDR3aa: CASSRYGANVLTF
CDR3nt: TGTGCCAGCAGCCGTTATGGGGCCAACGTCCTGACTTTC

d_gene: NA
abundance: NA
v_gene: TRBV30
j_gene: TRBJ2-1
CDR3aa: CAWSVRGGAGEQFF
CDR3nt: TGTGCCTGGAGTGTAAGGGGGGGGGCCGGTGAGCAGTTCTTC

d_gene: NA
abundance: NA
v_gene: TRBV9
j_gene: TRBJ2-5
CDR3aa: CASSVDGRGIQETQYF
CDR3nt: TGTGCCAGCAGCGTAGATGGCAGGGGAATACAAGAGACCCAGTACTTC

d_gene: TRBD1
abundance: few
v_gene: TRBV6-5
j_gene: TRBJ1-2
CDR3aa: CASVYRGDGYTF
CDR3nt: TGTGCCAGCGTGTACAGGGGGGATGGCTACACCTTC

d_gene: TRBD2
abundance: NA
v_gene: TRBV28
j_gene: TRBJ2-3
CDR3aa: CASSTQISGGADTQYF
CDR3nt: TGTGCCAGCAGCACTCAGATAAGCGGGGGGGCGGATACGCAGTATTTT

d_gene: TRBD2
abundance: NA
v_gene: TRBV2
j_gene: TRBJ2-2
CDR3aa: CASTPTSTNTGELFF
CDR3nt: TGTGCCAGCACCCCGACTAGCACGAACACCGGGGAGCTGTTTTTT

d_gene: TRBD1
abundance: NA
v_gene: TRBV2
j_gene: TRBJ1-1
CDR3aa: CASSEGGGAVNTEAFF
CDR3nt: TGTGCCAGCAGTGAAGGAGGGGGCGCGGTGAACACTGAAGCTTTCTTT

d_gene: TRBD1
abundance: NA
v_gene: TRBV19
j_gene: TRBJ1-5
CDR3aa: CASSHRDRVDQPQHF
CDR3nt: TGTGCCAGTAGTCACCGGGACAGGGTTGATCAGCCCCAGCATTTT

d_gene: NA
abundance: NA
v_gene: TRBV19
j_gene: TRBJ2-2
CDR3aa: CASRGRTGGELFF
CDR3nt: TGTGCCAGTAGGGGTCGGACGGGAGGGGAGCTGTTTTTT

d_gene: NA
abundance: few
v_gene: TRBV7-6
j_gene: TRBJ2-2
CDR3aa: CASRVGAGQNTGELFF
CDR3nt: TGTGCCAGCAGAGTTGGGGCGGGGCAGAACACCGGGGAGCTGTTTTTT

d_gene: NA
abundance: NA
v_gene: TRBV21-1
j_gene: TRBJ2-1
CDR3aa: CASSRSSGTSGRKVSYNEQFF
CDR3nt: TGTGCCAGCAGCCGAAGCTCCGGGACTAGCGGGAGGAAGGTCTCCTACAATGAGCAGTTCTTC

d_gene: TRBD1
abundance: NA
v_gene: TRBV28
j_gene: TRBJ1-5
CDR3aa: CASRGQGGNQPQHF
CDR3nt: TGTGCCAGCAGGGGACAGGGGGGCAATCAGCCCCAGCATTTT

d_gene: TRBD2
abundance: NA
v_gene: TRBV30
j_gene: TRBJ2-5
CDR3aa: CAWTGLAGGANQETQYF
CDR3nt: TGTGCCTGGACGGGACTAGCGGGGGGTGCCAACCAAGAGACCCAGTACTTC

d_gene: TRBD2
abundance: NA
v_gene: TRBV18
j_gene: TRBJ2-4
CDR3aa: CASSQEAGGTAKNIQYF
CDR3nt: TGTGCCAGCTCACAGGAGGCCGGGGGGACCGCCAAAAACATTCAGTACTTC

d_gene: TRBD2
abundance: few
v_gene: TRBV7-9
j_gene: TRBJ2-5
CDR3aa: CASSFPTGLMAGGETQYF
CDR3nt: TGTGCCAGCAGCTTTCCTACGGGCCTTATGGCGGGAGGGGAGACCCAGTACTTC

d_gene: TRBD1
abundance: once
v_gene: TRBV3-1/TRBV3-2
j_gene: TRBJ2-5
CDR3aa: CASSQAIRGSETQYF
CDR3nt: TGTGCCAGCAGCCAAGCCATCAGGGGGTCGGAGACCCAGTACTTC

d_gene: NA
abundance: NA
v_gene: TRBV3-1/TRBV3-2
j_gene: TRBJ2-1
CDR3aa: CASSQTLARDEQFF
CDR3nt: TGTGCCAGCAGCCAAACCCTAGCTAGGGATGAGCAGTTCTTC

d_gene: TRBD2
abundance: NA
v_gene: TRBV28
j_gene: TRBJ2-1
CDR3aa: CASSRLAGGGEQFF
CDR3nt: TGTGCCAGCAGCCGACTAGCGGGAGGAGGTGAGCAGTTCTTC

d_gene: NA
abundance: NA
v_gene: TRBV7-9
j_gene: TRBJ2-7
CDR3aa: CASSLVNTYEQYF
CDR3nt: TGTGCCAGCAGCCTCGTAAATACCTACGAGCAGTACTTC

d_gene: TRBD2
abundance: once
v_gene: TRBV25-1
j_gene: TRBJ2-5
CDR3aa: CASSGGTSQETQYF
CDR3nt: TGTGCCAGCAGTGGGGGGACTAGCCAAGAGACCCAGTACTTC

d_gene: TRBD1
abundance: once
v_gene: TRBV4-3
j_gene: TRBJ1-4
CDR3aa: CASSQRTGASREKLFF
CDR3nt: TGCGCCAGCAGCCAGCGGACAGGGGCTTCTAGGGAAAAACTGTTTTTT

d_gene: NA
abundance: NA
v_gene: TRBV27
j_gene: TRBJ2-3
CDR3aa: CASSLTQNTDTQYF
CDR3nt: TGTGCCAGCAGTTTAACGCAGAACACAGATACGCAGTATTTT

d_gene: NA
abundance: NA
v_gene: TRBV28
j_gene: TRBJ1-3
CDR3aa: CASTEWPSEGLSGNTIYF
CDR3nt: TGTGCCAGCACCGAATGGCCTTCGGAGGGCCTCTCTGGAAACACCATATATTTT

d_gene: NA
abundance: many
v_gene: TRBV5-4
j_gene: TRBJ2-2
CDR3aa: CASSLGVATGELFF
CDR3nt: TGTGCCAGCAGCTTGGGTGTGGCAACCGGGGAGCTGTTTTTT

d_gene: TRBD2
abundance: once
v_gene: TRBV24-1
j_gene: TRBJ2-7
CDR3aa: CATSASGLAGVGEQYF
CDR3nt: TGTGCCACCAGTGCCTCCGGACTAGCGGGAGTCGGCGAGCAGTACTTC

d_gene: NA
abundance: NA
v_gene: TRBV28
j_gene: TRBJ1-6
CDR3aa: CASSSPDSPLHF
CDR3nt: TGTGCCAGCAGTTCCCCCGATTCACCCCTCCACTTT

d_gene: NA
abundance: NA
v_gene: TRBV13
j_gene: TRBJ1-2
CDR3aa: CASSLGSTGPHGYTF
CDR3nt: TGTGCCAGCAGCTTAGGATCGACAGGACCTCATGGCTACACCTTC

d_gene: NA
abundance: NA
v_gene: TRBV6-2/TRBV6-3
j_gene: TRBJ2-1
CDR3aa: CASIPGGTSGNEQFF
CDR3nt: TGTGCCAGCATCCCGGGCGGGACGTCCGGCAATGAGCAGTTCTTC

d_gene: TRBD1
abundance: once
v_gene: TRBV18
j_gene: TRBJ2-1
CDR3aa: CASSPLGQGAGNEQFF
CDR3nt: TGTGCCAGCTCACCACTCGGGCAGGGGGCGGGCAATGAGCAGTTCTTC

d_gene: NA
abundance: once
v_gene: TRBV15
j_gene: TRBJ2-5
CDR3aa: CATRGGRRWEETQYF
CDR3nt: TGTGCCACTAGAGGAGGGAGGAGATGGGAAGAGACCCAGTACTTC

d_gene: TRBD1
abundance: NA
v_gene: TRBV5-6
j_gene: TRBJ1-2
CDR3aa: CASSVDRGRNYGYTF
CDR3nt: TGTGCCAGCAGCGTGGACAGGGGGCGCAACTATGGCTACACCTTC

d_gene: TRBD1
abundance: NA
v_gene: TRBV11-2
j_gene: TRBJ2-5
CDR3aa: CASSLEGTEQETQYF
CDR3nt: TGTGCCAGCAGCTTAGAAGGGACAGAACAAGAGACCCAGTACTTC

d_gene: TRBD1
abundance: NA
v_gene: TRBV28
j_gene: TRBJ2-1
CDR3aa: CASSFSQTGGASNEQFF
CDR3nt: TGTGCCAGCAGTTTCTCCCAGACAGGGGGCGCATCGAATGAGCAGTTCTTC